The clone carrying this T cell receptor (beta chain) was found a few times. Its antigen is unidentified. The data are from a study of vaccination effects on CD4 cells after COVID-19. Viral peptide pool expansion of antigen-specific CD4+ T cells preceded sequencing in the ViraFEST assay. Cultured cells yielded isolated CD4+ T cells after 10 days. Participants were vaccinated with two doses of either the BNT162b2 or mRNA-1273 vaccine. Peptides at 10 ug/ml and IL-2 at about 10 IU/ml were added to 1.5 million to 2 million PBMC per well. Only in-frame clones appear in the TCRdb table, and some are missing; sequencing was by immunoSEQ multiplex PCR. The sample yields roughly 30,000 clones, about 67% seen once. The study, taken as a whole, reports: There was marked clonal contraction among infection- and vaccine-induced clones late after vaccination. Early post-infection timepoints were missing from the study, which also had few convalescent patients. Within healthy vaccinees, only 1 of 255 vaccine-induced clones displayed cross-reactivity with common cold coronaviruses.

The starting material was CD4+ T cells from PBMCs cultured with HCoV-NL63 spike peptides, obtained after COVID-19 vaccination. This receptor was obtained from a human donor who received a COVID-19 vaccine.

The CDR3 is CASSVTGGASEAFF. CDR3 coding DNA: TGCGCCAGCAGCGTGACAGGGGGCGCCTCTGAAGCTTTCTTT. The J gene is TRBJ1-1, the V gene TRBV5-1; 10 bases align to TRBD1. V lost 4 bases, J lost 6 bases, and 6 bases stayed unmatched. Germline CDR1 and CDR2: SGHRS and YFSETQ. This CDR3 is built from 14 residues. Complete variable domain (other parts from reference TRBV5-1 and TRBJ1-1): KAGVTQTPRYLIKTRGQQVTLSCSPISGHRSVSWYQQTPGQGLQFLFEYFSETQRNKGNFPGRFSGRQFSNSRSEMNVSTLELGDSALYLCASSVTGGASEAFFGQGTRLTVV.